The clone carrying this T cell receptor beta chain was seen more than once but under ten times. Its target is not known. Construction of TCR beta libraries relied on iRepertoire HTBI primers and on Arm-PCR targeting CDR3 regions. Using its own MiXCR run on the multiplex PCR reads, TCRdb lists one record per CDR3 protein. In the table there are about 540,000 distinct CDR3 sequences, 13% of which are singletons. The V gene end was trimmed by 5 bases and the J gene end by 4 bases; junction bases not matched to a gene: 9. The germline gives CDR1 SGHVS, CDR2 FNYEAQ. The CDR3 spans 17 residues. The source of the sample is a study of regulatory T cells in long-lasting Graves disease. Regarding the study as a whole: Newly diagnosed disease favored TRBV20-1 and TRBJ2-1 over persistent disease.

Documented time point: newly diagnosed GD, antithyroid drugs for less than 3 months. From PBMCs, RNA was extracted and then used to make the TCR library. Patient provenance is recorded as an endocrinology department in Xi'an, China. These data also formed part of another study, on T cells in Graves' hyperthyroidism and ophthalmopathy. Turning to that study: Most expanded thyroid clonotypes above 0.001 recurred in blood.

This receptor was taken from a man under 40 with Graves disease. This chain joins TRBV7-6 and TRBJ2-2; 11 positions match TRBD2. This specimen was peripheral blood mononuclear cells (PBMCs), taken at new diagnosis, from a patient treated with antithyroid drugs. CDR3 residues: CASSKFIGTSGTGELFF. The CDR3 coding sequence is TGTGCCAGCAGCAAGTTTATTGGGACTAGCGGCACCGGGGAGCTGTTTTTT.